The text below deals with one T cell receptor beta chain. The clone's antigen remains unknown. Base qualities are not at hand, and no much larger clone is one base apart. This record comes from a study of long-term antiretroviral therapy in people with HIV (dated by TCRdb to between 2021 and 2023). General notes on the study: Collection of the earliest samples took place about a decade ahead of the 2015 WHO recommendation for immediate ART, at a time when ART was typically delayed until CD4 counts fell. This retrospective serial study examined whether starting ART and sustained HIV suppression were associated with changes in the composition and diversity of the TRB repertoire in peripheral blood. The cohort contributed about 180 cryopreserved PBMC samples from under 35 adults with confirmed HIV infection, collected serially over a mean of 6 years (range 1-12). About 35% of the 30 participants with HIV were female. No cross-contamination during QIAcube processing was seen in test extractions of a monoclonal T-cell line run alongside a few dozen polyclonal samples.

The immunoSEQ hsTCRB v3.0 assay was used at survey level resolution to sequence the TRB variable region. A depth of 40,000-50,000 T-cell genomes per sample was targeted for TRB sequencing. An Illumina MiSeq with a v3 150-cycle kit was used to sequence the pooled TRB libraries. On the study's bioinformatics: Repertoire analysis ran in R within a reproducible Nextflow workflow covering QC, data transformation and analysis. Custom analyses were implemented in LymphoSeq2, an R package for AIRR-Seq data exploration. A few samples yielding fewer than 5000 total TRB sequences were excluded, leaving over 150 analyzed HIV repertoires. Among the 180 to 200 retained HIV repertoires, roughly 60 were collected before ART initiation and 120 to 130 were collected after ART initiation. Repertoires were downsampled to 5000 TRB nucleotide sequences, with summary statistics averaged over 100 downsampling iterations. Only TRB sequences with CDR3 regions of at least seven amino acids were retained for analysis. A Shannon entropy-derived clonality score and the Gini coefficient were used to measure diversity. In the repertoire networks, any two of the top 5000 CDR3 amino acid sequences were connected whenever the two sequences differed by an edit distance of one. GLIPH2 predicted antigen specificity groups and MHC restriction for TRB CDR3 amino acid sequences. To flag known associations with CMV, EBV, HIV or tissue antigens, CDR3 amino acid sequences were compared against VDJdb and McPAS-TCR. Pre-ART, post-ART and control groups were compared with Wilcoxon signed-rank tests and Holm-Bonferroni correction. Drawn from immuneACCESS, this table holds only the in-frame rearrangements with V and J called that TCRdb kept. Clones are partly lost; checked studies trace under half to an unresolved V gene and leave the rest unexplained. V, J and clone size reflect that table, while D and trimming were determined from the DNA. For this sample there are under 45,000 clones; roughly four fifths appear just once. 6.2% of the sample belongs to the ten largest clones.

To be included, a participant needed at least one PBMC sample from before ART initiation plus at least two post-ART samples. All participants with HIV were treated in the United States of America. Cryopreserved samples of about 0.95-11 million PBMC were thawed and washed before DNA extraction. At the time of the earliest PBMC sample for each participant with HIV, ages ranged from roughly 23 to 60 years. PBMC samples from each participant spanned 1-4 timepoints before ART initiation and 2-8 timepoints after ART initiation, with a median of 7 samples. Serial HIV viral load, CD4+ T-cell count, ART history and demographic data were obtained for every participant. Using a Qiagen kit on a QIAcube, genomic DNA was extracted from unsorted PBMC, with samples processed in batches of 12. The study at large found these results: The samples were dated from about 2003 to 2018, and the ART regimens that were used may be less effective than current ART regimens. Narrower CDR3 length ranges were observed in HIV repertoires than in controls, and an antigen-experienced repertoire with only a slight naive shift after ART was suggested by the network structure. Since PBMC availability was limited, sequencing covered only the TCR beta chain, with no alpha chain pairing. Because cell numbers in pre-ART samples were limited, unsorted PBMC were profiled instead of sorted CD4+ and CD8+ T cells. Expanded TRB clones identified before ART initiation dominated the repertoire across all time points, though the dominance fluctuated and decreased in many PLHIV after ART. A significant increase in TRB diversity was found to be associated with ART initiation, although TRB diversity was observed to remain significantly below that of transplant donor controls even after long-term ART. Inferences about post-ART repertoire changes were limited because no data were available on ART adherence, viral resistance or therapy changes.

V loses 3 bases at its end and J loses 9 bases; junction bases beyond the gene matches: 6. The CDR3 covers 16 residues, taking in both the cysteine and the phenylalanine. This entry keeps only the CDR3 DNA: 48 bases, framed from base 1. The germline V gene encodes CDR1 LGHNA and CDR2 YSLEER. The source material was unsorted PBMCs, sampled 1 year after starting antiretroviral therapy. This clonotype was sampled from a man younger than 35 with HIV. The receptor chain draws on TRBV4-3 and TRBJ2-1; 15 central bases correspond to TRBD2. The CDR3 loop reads CASSQDGLAGGFEQFF. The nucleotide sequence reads TGCGCCAGCAGCCAGGACGGACTAGCGGGAGGGTTTGAGCAGTTCTTC.